This passage covers 30 T cell receptor beta chains from one sample sequenced in a study of CD8 T cells in Susac syndrome. Reverse transcription of 0.5 to 1 ug RNA was performed with random hexamers. TCRdb reanalysed the immunoSEQ multiplex PCR reads using MiXCR and keeps one entry per CDR3 protein. The repertoire holds approximately 150,000 distinct CDR3 sequences, with approximately 93% as singletons. What was sequenced was CD4+ T cells from PBMCs. The receptors here all came from a human donor in good health.

The rearrangement uses TRBV29-1 and TRBJ2-3, with 11 bases aligning to TRBD2. Germline V gene sequence: CDR1 SQVTM, CDR2 ANQGSEA. Losses at the gene ends were 8 bases for V and 0 bases for J; bases not matched to a gene: 4. The CDR3 consists of 14 residues. CDR3 nucleotide sequence: TGCAGCATTAGACTAGCGGGAAGCACAGATACGCAGTATTTT. It yields the protein CSIRLAGSTDTQYF.

The gene calls are TRBV5-4 and TRBJ2-1; 10 bases map to TRBD2. The CDR3 has 15 amino acids. Per germline, CDR1 SGHNT and CDR2 YYREEE (reference sequence). Germline trimming cut 4 bases from V and 4 bases from J; bases unmatched to any gene: 5. CDR3 sequence (DNA): TGTGCCAGCAGCCGGACTAGCGGATCATACAATGAGCAGTTCTTC. It specifies CASSRTSGSYNEQFF.

This rearrangement joins TRBV6-1 to TRBJ2-7; TRBD2 is a possible D gene (6 bases). CDR1 MNHNS and CDR2 SASEGT come from the germline V gene. V dropped 6 bases and J dropped 0 bases, with 18 bases sitting between them. The CDR3 totals 16 residues. CDR3 region: CASSSEGTRSSYEQYF. In DNA, the CDR3 is TGTGCCAGCAGCAGCGAAGGGACTCGCAGCTCCTACGAGCAGTACTTC.

The chain is built from TRBV28 and TRBJ1-4, with D possibly being TRBD1 (5 bases). The germline V gene has CDR1 MDHEN and CDR2 SYDVKM. CDR3 length: 14 amino acids. Between the trimmed V and J ends, which lost 6 bases and 8 bases, there was a span of 16 bases. This CDR3 is CASRPVGLDEKLFF. The CDR3 DNA reads TGTGCCAGCAGGCCGGTGGGGCTCGACGAAAAACTGTTTTTT.

V and J are TRBV3-1 and TRBJ2-5; TRBD2 aligns across 8 bases. Unmatched junction bases numbered 6, after V lost 3 bases and J lost 6 bases. This CDR3 contains 14 residues. The V gene's germline CDR1 is LGHDT and CDR2 YNNKEL (reference sequence). CDR3 region: CASSQSGRRKTQYF. The DNA for the CDR3 is TGTGCCAGCAGCCAGAGCGGGAGACGAAAGACCCAGTACTTC.

The genes are TRBV6-5 and TRBJ2-2, with D tentatively TRBD2 (5 bases). Germline V gives CDR1 MNHEY, CDR2 SVGAGI. The CDR3 contains 21 residues. V was trimmed by 0 bases and J by 0 bases, leaving 23 bases between them. The chain's CDR3 is CASSYSILGDDSLPNTGELFF. The CDR3, as DNA: TGTGCCAGCAGTTACTCGATACTGGGAGATGATAGTCTGCCGAACACCGGGGAGCTGTTTTTT.

The rearrangement joins TRBV7-2 to TRBJ2-2, with D unresolved. The germline V and J ends were trimmed by 0 bases and 7 bases, with 9 bases remaining between them. This CDR3 contains 14 residues. The germline gives CDR1 SGHTA, CDR2 FQGNSA. CDR3 loop: CASSLALDGGELFF. CDR3 coding DNA: TGTGCCAGCAGCTTAGCCCTCGACGGCGGGGAGCTGTTTTTT.

CDR3 nucleotide sequence: TGCGCCAGCAGCTTGGTCCCGGGACTCTCCCTCGCAGATACGCAGTATTTT. Its translation is CASSLVPGLSLADTQYF. V gene TRBV5-1 combines with J gene TRBJ2-3, with D possibly being TRBD2 (6 bases). Germline CDR1 SGHRS, CDR2 YFSETQ. The CDR3 sequence is 17 residues long. The ends were cut back, 0 bases at V and 4 bases at J, with 18 bases in the middle.

The CDR3 spells CASSPVGRGRGGELFF. DNA for the CDR3: TGTGCCAGCAGCCCGGTAGGCAGGGGGCGAGGCGGGGAGCTGTTTTTT. V gene TRBV5-4 combines with J gene TRBJ2-2; 8 nucleotides line up with TRBD1. The germline V gene encodes CDR1 SGHNT and CDR2 YYREEE (reference sequence). The ends lost 4 bases at V and 7 bases at J; junction bases unmatched: 12. There are 16 residues in the CDR3.

V and J are TRBV20-1 and TRBJ2-3; D might be TRBD1 or TRBD2, each matching 5 bases. This CDR3 contains 12 residues. The germline V gene has CDR1 DFQATT and CDR2 SNEGSKA (reference sequence). Trimming stripped 1 base from V and 4 bases from J, with 6 bases between. The CDR3 nucleotides are TGCAGTGCTAGAGGAGGGGCAGATACGCAGTATTTT. Translated: CSARGGADTQYF.

This chain uses TRBV5-1 with TRBJ2-2; 10 nucleotides align to TRBD1. There are 14 residues in the CDR3. V lost 9 bases, J lost 6 bases, and 8 bases stayed unmatched. CDR1 is SGHRS and CDR2 is YFSETQ in the germline V gene. As DNA, the CDR3 is TGCGCCACGCGGGGACAGGGGATCGCCGGGGAGCTGTTTTTT. Translated, it gives CATRGQGIAGELFF.

This rearrangement joins TRBV19 to TRBJ1-2; possible D gene TRBD1, 5 bases. Trimming left V 6 bases short and J 6 bases short, with 14 bases between. The CDR3 covers 13 residues. Germline V lookup: CDR1 LNHDA, CDR2 SQIVND (reference sequence). In nucleotides, the CDR3 is TGTGCCAGTAGCCGGGACCGCGGTGATGGCTACACCTTC. Translation: CASSRDRGDGYTF. Supplemented by reference TRBV19 and TRBJ1-2, the full variable domain reads DGGITQSPKYLFRKEGQNVTLSCEQNLNHDAMYWYRQDPGQGLRLIYYSQIVNDFQKGDIAEGYSVSREKKESFPLTVTSAQKNPTAFYLCASSRDRGDGYTFGSGTRLTVV.

This chain connects TRBV20-1 to TRBJ2-1; unclear D gene. This CDR3 has 14 amino acids. Germline V gene data show CDR1 as DFQATT and CDR2 as SNEGSKA (reference sequence). With 2 bases removed from V and 0 bases from J, the gap between germline ends came to 8 bases. The chain's CDR3 is CSARRVSSYNEQFF. In DNA, the CDR3 is TGCAGTGCTAGAAGGGTCAGCTCCTACAATGAGCAGTTCTTC.

This chain joins TRBV12-3 or TRBV12-4 and TRBJ2-3; D call uncertain. With 5 bases removed from V and 4 bases from J, the gap between germline ends came to 7 bases. CDR3 size: 12 residues. Here the CDR3 DNA reads TGTGCCAGCAGTCCCTGGGCAGATACGCAGTATTTT. Its translation is CASSPWADTQYF.

This chain links TRBV20-1 with TRBJ2-6, with 9 bases that match TRBD1. The V and J ends lost 1 base and 3 bases, in that order; junction bases with no gene match: 10. The CDR3 is made up of 18 amino acids. The germline gives CDR1 DFQATT, CDR2 SNEGSKA (reference sequence). In nucleotides, the CDR3 is TGCAGTGCTAGAGGTTCGGGACAGGGTCGAGGTGGGGCCAACGTCCTGACTTTC. It translates to CSARGSGQGRGGANVLTF.

V gene TRBV19 combines with J gene TRBJ1-2, with D possibly TRBD1 on 6 matching bases. Germline CDR1 is LNHDA and CDR2 is SQIVND (reference sequence). The CDR3 length is 14 residues. Trimming shortened V by 7 bases and J by 4 bases, and 16 bases separated the two germline ends. The CDR3 region has the DNA TGTGCCAGTAATTCCTGGGACATACGCTATGGCTACACCTTC. Its translation is CASNSWDIRYGYTF.

The chain joins TRBV5-6 to TRBJ1-5; the D gene is possibly TRBD1 (5 bases). Between the trimmed V and J ends, which lost 0 bases and 11 bases, there was a span of 12 bases. Germline CDR1 SGHDT, CDR2 YYEEEE. The CDR3 has 13 residues. In DNA, the CDR3 is TGTGCCAGCAGCTTGGTGGGACGGCCGGCCCAGCATTTT. Residues: CASSLVGRPAQHF.

The CDR3 is CAWSRQSMSYEQYF. CDR3 DNA sequence: TGTGCCTGGAGTCGGCAGAGTATGTCCTACGAGCAGTACTTC. The chain carries TRBV30 and TRBJ2-7; D remains ambiguous. Germline CDR1 and CDR2: GTSNPN and SVGIG (reference sequence). The germline V and J ends were trimmed by 2 bases and 1 base, with 12 bases remaining between them. The CDR3 length is 14 residues.

This rearrangement joins TRBV29-1 to TRBJ2-7, with a tentative D call TRBD1 (5 bases). Germline values: CDR1 SQVTM, CDR2 ANQGSEA. V was pared by 4 bases and J by 4 bases, with 8 bases between. This CDR3 is 11 amino acids long. CDR3 loop: CSVGTTYEQYF. In DNA, the CDR3 is TGCAGCGTTGGGACAACTTACGAGCAGTACTTC.

The chain couples TRBV7-9 to TRBJ2-5; TRBD2 aligns across 10 bases. Germline CDR1 reads SEHNR; CDR2 reads FQNEAQ (reference sequence). CDR3 length: 15 amino acids. Losses at the gene ends were 5 bases for V and 5 bases for J; bases not matched to a gene: 8. The CDR3 sequence: CASSPRTSGAETQYF. CDR3 sequence (DNA): TGTGCCAGCAGCCCTCGGACTAGCGGTGCCGAGACCCAGTACTTC. The whole variable domain, remainder taken from reference TRBV7-9 and TRBJ2-5, is DTGVSQNPRHKITKRGQNVTFRCDPISEHNRLYWYRQTLGQGPEFLTYFQNEAQLEKSRLLSDRFSAERPKGSFSTLEIQRTEQGDSAMYLCASSPRTSGAETQYFGPGTRLLVL.

This clonotype was picked up one time. This chain links TRBV13 with TRBJ2-5; 12 bases map to TRBD2. With 0 bases clipped from V and 4 bases from J, the junction kept 9 bases outside the gene matches. The CDR3 loop spans 18 amino acids. Germline V gene data show CDR1 as PRHDT and CDR2 as FYEKMQ (reference sequence). CDR3 region: CASSLGGWTSGEGETQYF. The CDR3 bases are TGTGCCAGCAGCTTAGGGGGATGGACTAGCGGGGAAGGAGAGACCCAGTACTTC.

The chain couples TRBV5-1 to TRBJ2-1; 15 bases match TRBD2. Germline trimming cut 3 bases from V and 6 bases from J; bases unmatched to any gene: 7. The CDR3 spans 17 residues. Germline CDR1 SGHRS, CDR2 YFSETQ. The CDR3 sequence: CASSSRTSGRASNEQFF. CDR3 DNA sequence: TGCGCCAGCAGCTCCCGGACTAGCGGGAGGGCGAGCAATGAGCAGTTCTTC.

CDR3 bases: TGTGCCAGCAGCTTGCTTGGGGGGAGCGATGAGCAGTTCTTC. It encodes CASSLLGGSDEQFF. The chain is built from TRBV7-2 and TRBJ2-1; tentatively, D is TRBD2 (6 bases). This CDR3 is built from 14 residues. Germline V lookup: CDR1 SGHTA, CDR2 FQGNSA. Trimming removed 3 bases from V and 8 bases from J, with 14 bases in between.

J is TRBJ2-2 and V is TRBV29-1; possible D gene TRBD1, 6 bases. The CDR3 extends over 14 amino acids. Germline loops: CDR1 SQVTM, CDR2 ANQGSEA. Deletions cut 5 bases from V and 2 bases from J, with 12 bases between. Here the CDR3 DNA reads TGCAGCGTTCCGAAGGACAGAAACACCGGGGAGCTGTTTTTT. This translates into CSVPKDRNTGELFF.

The chain is built from TRBV12-3 or TRBV12-4 and TRBJ2-1, with 15 positions matching TRBD2. The CDR3 loop spans 15 amino acids. The ends lost 2 bases at V and 8 bases at J; junction bases unmatched: 1. Here the CDR3 reads CASSLRTSGGDEQFF. CDR3 nucleotide sequence: TGTGCCAGCAGTTTAAGGACTAGCGGGGGGGATGAGCAGTTCTTC.

The sample holds one count of this clonotype. The chain links TRBV20-1 to TRBJ2-7, with TRBD2 as a possible D gene (5 bases). V lost 2 bases to trimming and J lost 1 base, with 15 bases between them. CDR1 is DFQATT, CDR2 SNEGSKA, per germline (reference sequence). There are 15 residues in the CDR3. This CDR3 reads CSARMPGSRSYEQYF. In DNA form, the CDR3 reads TGCAGTGCTAGAATGCCGGGATCCAGATCCTACGAGCAGTACTTC.

The chain is built from TRBV12-3 or TRBV12-4 and TRBJ2-1; 10 nucleotides align to TRBD2. V lost 6 bases, J lost 2 bases, and 4 bases stayed unmatched. The CDR3 is 15 amino acids. This CDR3 is CASRPTSGTYNEQFF. The CDR3 region has the DNA TGTGCCAGCAGACCTACTAGCGGGACCTACAATGAGCAGTTCTTC.

The CDR3, as DNA: TGTGCCAGCAGCTTTAGGGAGGAGCAGTTCTTC. This sequence encodes CASSFREEQFF. V usage is TRBV5-4 and J usage is TRBJ2-1; D is possibly TRBD2 (5 bases). The CDR3 totals 11 residues. The V gene lost 2 bases and the J gene lost 10 bases, with 7 bases spanning the gap. The V gene's germline CDR1 is SGHNT and CDR2 YYREEE (reference sequence).

The DNA of the CDR3 is TGTGCCAGCCCCCCAGCGGGGGAGGGCCCGGGTGAGCAGTTCTTC. Translating it yields CASPPAGEGPGEQFF. The chain is built from TRBV28 and TRBJ2-1, with 8 bases identical to TRBD2. CDR1 MDHEN and CDR2 SYDVKM come from the germline V gene. The CDR3 spans 15 residues. V was pared by 8 bases and J by 9 bases, with 15 bases of the junction left unmatched.

This rearrangement joins TRBV11-2 to TRBJ1-4, with a possible D match to TRBD1 (5 bases). Trimming shortened V by 2 bases and J by 8 bases, and 12 bases separated the two germline ends. Germline V gene data show CDR1 as SGHAT and CDR2 as FQNNGV. The CDR3 has 14 amino acids. The CDR3 reads CASSLWRRGEKLFF. In nucleotides, the CDR3 is TGTGCCAGCAGCTTATGGCGGAGGGGCGAAAAACTGTTTTTT.